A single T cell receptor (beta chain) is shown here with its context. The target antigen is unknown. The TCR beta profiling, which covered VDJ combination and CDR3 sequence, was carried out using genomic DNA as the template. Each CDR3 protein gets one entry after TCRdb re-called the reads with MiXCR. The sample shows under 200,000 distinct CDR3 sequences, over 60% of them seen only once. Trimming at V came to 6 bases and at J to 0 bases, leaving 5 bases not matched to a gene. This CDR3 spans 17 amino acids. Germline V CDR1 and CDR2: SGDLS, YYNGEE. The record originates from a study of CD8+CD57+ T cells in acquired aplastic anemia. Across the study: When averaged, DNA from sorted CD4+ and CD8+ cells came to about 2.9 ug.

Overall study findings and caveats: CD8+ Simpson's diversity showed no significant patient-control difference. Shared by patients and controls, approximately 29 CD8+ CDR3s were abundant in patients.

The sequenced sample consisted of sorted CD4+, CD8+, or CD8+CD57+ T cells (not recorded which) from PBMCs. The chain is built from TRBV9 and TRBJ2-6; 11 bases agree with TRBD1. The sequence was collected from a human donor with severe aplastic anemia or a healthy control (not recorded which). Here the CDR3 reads CASTRTGGGSGANVLTF. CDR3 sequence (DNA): TGTGCCAGCACCCGGACAGGGGGCGGCTCTGGGGCCAACGTCCTGACTTTC.